The 25 T cell receptor beta chains reported below all come from one sample, sequenced in a study of T cell responses to AZD1222 COVID-19 vaccine. Here immunoSEQ multiplex PCR was the method, and the copy in TCRdb shows in-frame clones only, minus some. The sample has around 140,000 clones; approximately 90% are singletons. The source was peripheral blood, collected on day 0 of AZD1222 vaccination. Every receptor here comes from an adult in good health.

This clone came up a few times. This rearrangement joins TRBV5-4 to TRBJ1-1; the D gene is possibly TRBD1 (5 bases). Per germline, CDR1 SGHNT and CDR2 YYREEE (reference sequence). Trimming removed 0 bases at V and 4 bases at J, with 13 bases between. This CDR3 region has 15 residues. The CDR3: CASSLEAQGVTEAFF. CDR3 nucleotide sequence: TGTGCCAGCAGCTTGGAGGCCCAAGGGGTCACTGAAGCTTTCTTT.

This chain joins TRBV7-2 and TRBJ2-5; no clear D gene. V shed 0 bases and J shed 4 bases, with 6 bases lying between them. CDR1 and CDR2 (germline): SGHTA, FQGNSA. The CDR3 runs to 13 residues. Here the CDR3 DNA reads TGTGCCAGCAGCTTAGCGGTAGGAGAGACCCAGTACTTC. Translation gives CASSLAVGETQYF. Supplemented by reference TRBV7-2 and TRBJ2-5, the full variable domain reads GAGVSQSPSNKVTEKGKDVELRCDPISGHTALYWYRQSLGQGLEFLIYFQGNSAPDKSGLPSDRFSAERTGGSVSTLTIQRTQQEDSAVYLCASSLAVGETQYFGPGTRLLVL.

The chain uses TRBV7-2 and TRBJ1-3, with TRBD1 matching over 7 bases. The germline CDR1 and CDR2 sequences are SGHTA and FQGNSA. This CDR3 contains 16 residues. Trimming took 6 bases from V and 4 from J; bases not matched to a gene: 12. CDR3 loop: CASSHNKGAVGNTIYF. CDR3 DNA sequence: TGTGCCAGCAGTCACAATAAGGGGGCGGTGGGAAACACCATATATTTT.

The chain is built from TRBV4-2 and TRBJ2-7, with D unclear. The germline V gene encodes CDR1 LGHNA and CDR2 YNFKEQ. The CDR3 sequence is 15 residues long. Between the trimmed V and J ends, which lost 2 bases and 3 bases, there was a span of 14 bases. The DNA of the CDR3 is TGTGCCAGCAGCCAAAACCCCTTGGGGTTCTACGAGCAGTACTTC. It specifies CASSQNPLGFYEQYF.

This clone was picked up one time. The chain carries TRBV7-2 and TRBJ1-5, with D perhaps matching TRBD1 (6 bases). Germline values: CDR1 SGHTA, CDR2 FQGNSA. Trimming pared 5 bases from V and 4 bases from J, leaving 12 bases between. This CDR3 spans 14 amino acids. CDR3 in amino acids: CASSQGQLNQPQHF. CDR3 in DNA: TGTGCCAGCAGCCAAGGACAGCTTAATCAGCCCCAGCATTTT.

This chain uses TRBV6-2 or TRBV6-3 with TRBJ1-1, with D hard to call. The CDR3 sequence is 14 residues long. Looked up from germline, CDR1 is MNHEY and CDR2 is SVGEGT. V shed 2 bases and J shed 6 bases, with 13 bases lying between them. The CDR3 DNA reads as TGTGCCAGCAGTTACAACCAGCCGTCGGCTGAAGCTTTCTTT. Its protein product is CASSYNQPSAEAFF.

This CDR3 is CASSRPGTASGNTIYF. In DNA form, the CDR3 reads TGTGCCAGCAGCCGACCCGGGACAGCCTCTGGAAACACCATATATTTT. The chain combines TRBV6-6 with TRBJ1-3; TRBD1 aligns across 7 bases. The CDR3 extends over 16 amino acids. Unmatched junction bases numbered 8, after V lost 6 bases and J lost 0 bases. Germline V gene data show CDR1 as MNHNY and CDR2 as SVGAGI (reference sequence).

The chain uses TRBV6-4 and TRBJ2-1; TRBD2 aligns across 9 bases. The germline V gene encodes CDR1 MRHNA and CDR2 SNTAGT. The V segment lost 6 bases and the J segment 4 bases; nucleotides outside the gene matches: 7. This CDR3 comprises 15 residues. In DNA form, the CDR3 reads TGTGCCAGCAGCGCTAGCGGGGAGACGTACAATGAGCAGTTCTTC. This codes for CASSASGETYNEQFF.

The J gene is TRBJ1-2, the V gene TRBV7-9; D is ambiguous. This CDR3 comprises 18 residues. Trimming shortened V by 1 base and J by 0 bases, and 18 bases separated the two germline ends. Germline V lookup: CDR1 SEHNR, CDR2 FQNEAQ (reference sequence). The CDR3, as DNA: TGTGCCAGCAGCTTAGTTCTGACGGACCAAAAGCCTAACTATGGCTACACCTTC. Translating it yields CASSLVLTDQKPNYGYTF.

This CDR3 reads CAWSVAGNTEAFF. The CDR3 nucleotides read TGTGCCTGGAGTGTGGCCGGGAACACTGAAGCTTTCTTT. The chain has TRBV30 and TRBJ1-1, with D unclear. V was shortened by 0 bases and J by 1 base, with 6 bases between the two germline ends. The CDR3 sequence is 13 residues long. Germline-derived CDR1 and CDR2 are GTSNPN and SVGIG (reference sequence).

This rearrangement joins TRBV6-5 to TRBJ2-7; tentatively, D is TRBD1 (6 bases). Germline assignment: CDR1 MNHEY and CDR2 SVGAGI. The CDR3 loop spans 13 amino acids. The V gene lost 5 bases and the J gene lost 3 bases, with 11 bases spanning the gap. CDR3 region: CASSRTALYEQYF. In DNA form, the CDR3 reads TGTGCCAGCAGTCGGACAGCGCTCTACGAGCAGTACTTC.

The chain combines TRBV7-2 with TRBJ2-3, with a possible D match to TRBD1 (6 bases). V lost 5 bases and J 5 bases, leaving 8 bases between the germline ends. The V gene's germline CDR1 is SGHTA and CDR2 FQGNSA. This CDR3 is 12 amino acids long. CDR3 protein: CASSTQGDTQYF. DNA of the CDR3: TGTGCCAGCAGCACACAGGGAGATACGCAGTATTTT. Supplemented by reference TRBV7-2 and TRBJ2-3, the full variable domain reads GAGVSQSPSNKVTEKGKDVELRCDPISGHTALYWYRQSLGQGLEFLIYFQGNSAPDKSGLPSDRFSAERTGGSVSTLTIQRTQQEDSAVYLCASSTQGDTQYFGPGTRLTVL.

V and J are TRBV27 and TRBJ2-3, with D tentatively TRBD1 (6 bases). This CDR3 has 13 residues. The germline CDR1 and CDR2 sequences are MNHEY and SMNVEV (reference sequence). V was pared by 5 bases and J by 6 bases, with 12 bases between. CDR3 loop: CASSDRLGDTQYF. CDR3 nucleotide sequence: TGTGCCAGCAGTGACAGGCTTGGGGATACGCAGTATTTT.

The chain recombines TRBV28 with TRBJ2-3; D is unclear. V lost 2 bases and J lost 4, with 4 bases in between. The CDR3 is 12 residues long. Germline CDR1 MDHEN, CDR2 SYDVKM. CDR3: CASSLPPDTQYF. DNA of the CDR3: TGTGCCAGCAGTTTACCCCCAGATACGCAGTATTTT.

J is TRBJ1-1 and V is TRBV6-2 or TRBV6-3; D remains unclear. Germline loops: CDR1 MNHEY, CDR2 SVGEGT. The V gene lost 5 bases and the J gene lost 6 bases, with 19 bases spanning the gap. The CDR3 runs to 15 residues. The CDR3 DNA reads TGTGCCAGCAGTCCCCTATGGCTTGAATGGGCTGAAGCTTTCTTT. It specifies CASSPLWLEWAEAFF.

The chain has TRBV19 and TRBJ2-3, with 9 bases lining up with TRBD2. The CDR3 has 16 residues. V was clipped by 3 bases and J by 0 bases; unmatched bases: 4. CDR1 and CDR2 (germline): LNHDA, SQIVND (reference sequence). CDR3 sequence reads: CASSMWLAGSTDTQYF. The DNA for the CDR3 is TGTGCCAGTAGTATGTGGCTAGCGGGGAGCACAGATACGCAGTATTTT.

The chain couples TRBV6-5 to TRBJ1-3, with a tentative D call TRBD1 (6 bases). The CDR3 loop spans 14 amino acids. Germline CDR1 is MNHEY and CDR2 is SVGAGI. V was pared by 6 bases and J by 0 bases, with 9 bases between. CDR3 DNA sequence: TGTGCCAGCAGGGCAGGGGTCTCTGGAAACACCATATATTTT. This encodes CASRAGVSGNTIYF.

The chain employs TRBV28 and TRBJ1-3, with D unclear. The V gene's germline CDR1 is MDHEN and CDR2 SYDVKM. This CDR3 region has 14 residues. V was pared by 7 bases and J by 0 bases, with 10 bases between. CDR3 DNA: TGTGCCAGCATGGAGCAGACCTCTGGAAACACCATATATTTT. Protein: CASMEQTSGNTIYF.

This clone has a single count. V usage is TRBV9 and J usage is TRBJ1-5; TRBD1 might be the D (5 bases). Trimming pared 0 bases from V and 4 bases from J, leaving 11 bases between. This CDR3 has 15 residues. CDR1 and CDR2 from the germline V gene are SGDLS and YYNGEE. This chain's CDR3 is CASSVDGGLNQPQHF. The CDR3 DNA sequence: TGTGCCAGCAGCGTAGATGGGGGACTAAATCAGCCCCAGCATTTT.

This clone turned up a few times. The chain uses TRBV5-4 and TRBJ2-1; D call uncertain. The CDR3 spans 14 residues. The V end was cut by 1 base, the J end by 7 bases, with 12 bases between. Per germline, CDR1 SGHNT and CDR2 YYREEE (reference sequence). The CDR3: CASSLILQNNEQFF. As DNA, the CDR3 is TGTGCCAGCAGCTTGATCCTTCAGAATAATGAGCAGTTCTTC.

The chain joins TRBV21-1 to TRBJ1-5; the table gives TRBD1 as D, unverified against the DNA. TRBV21-1 is recorded as a pseudogene. The CDR3 consists of 11 residues. CDR3 coding DNA: TGTGCCAGTCAAATCAATCAGCCCCAGCATTTT. Translated, it gives CASQINQPQHF.

The CDR3 DNA reads TGTGCCAGCAGTCCGCTGGTAGGGGCTGGCAATCAGCCCCAGCATTTT. This gives the protein CASSPLVGAGNQPQHF. The V gene is TRBV28, the J gene TRBJ1-5; weak D call: TRBD1 (5 bases). CDR1 and CDR2 from the germline V gene are MDHEN and SYDVKM. Trimming cost V 5 bases and J 2 bases, with 16 bases left between them. The CDR3 is made up of 16 amino acids.

This clone is a singleton in its sample. The genes are TRBV7-6 and TRBJ2-7; the match to TRBD1 covers 7 bases. The CDR3 contains 13 residues. In germline, CDR1 is SGHVS, CDR2 FNYEAQ. Trimming cost V 3 bases and J 6 bases; bases outside gene matches: 5. The CDR3 DNA reads as TGTGCCAGCAGCTTTCCTACAGGGGTCGAGCAGTACTTC. Its translation: CASSFPTGVEQYF. Complete variable domain (other parts from reference TRBV7-6 and TRBJ2-7): GAGVSQSPRYKVTKRGQDVALRCDPISGHVSLYWYRQALGQGPEFLTYFNYEAQQDKSGLPNDRFSAERPEGSISTLTIQRTEQRDSAMYRCASSFPTGVEQYFGPGTRLTVT.

This clone was seen just once. This chain links TRBV13 with TRBJ2-1; 11 nucleotides agree with TRBD2. CDR3 size: 18 residues. Trimming removed 0 bases from V and 3 bases from J; junction bases left unmatched: 7. The germline CDR1 and CDR2 sequences are PRHDT and FYEKMQ (reference sequence). CDR3 region: CASSLGHSGGAYYNEQFF. DNA of the CDR3: TGTGCCAGCAGCTTAGGACATAGCGGGGGGGCCTACTACAATGAGCAGTTCTTC.

J is TRBJ2-7 and V is TRBV29-1; the D is unclear. The CDR3 length is 11 residues. Germline CDR1 SQVTM, CDR2 ANQGSEA. V lost 1 base and J 2 bases, leaving 3 bases between the germline ends. This CDR3 reads CSVEAAYEQYF. In DNA form, the CDR3 reads TGCAGCGTTGAAGCGGCCTACGAGCAGTACTTC.